Below are 14 T cell receptor beta chains sequenced from a single sample in a study of identical twins. MiXCR, run by TCRdb on the 5' RACE reads, gives a single entry per CDR3 protein. The sample contains 450,000 or so distinct CDR3 sequences, 14% of which appear only once. These data also featured in a second study, about yellow fever vaccine responses in identical twins.

What was sequenced was CD4+ T cells sorted from blood. The receptors stem from a woman between 18 and 29 years old in good health.

V gene TRBV27 combines with J gene TRBJ2-1; D gene unclear. CDR1 is MNHEY and CDR2 is SMNVEV in the germline V gene (reference sequence). Trimming left V 2 bases short and J 3 bases short, with 8 bases between. This CDR3 region has 14 residues. CDR3 DNA sequence: TGTGCCAGCAGTTTAGGCCCGATCTACAATGAGCAGTTCTTC. Its protein product is CASSLGPIYNEQFF.

The chain has TRBV7-2 and TRBJ1-2; maybe TRBD1 (6 bases). Deletions cut 6 bases from V and 7 bases from J, with 15 bases between. The length of the CDR3 is 13 residues. Germline lookup yields CDR1 SGHTA and CDR2 FQGNSA. CDR3 sequence reads: CASRGGGQVGYTF. The CDR3 nucleotides read TGTGCCAGCAGGGGTGGGGGGCAGGTTGGCTACACCTTC.

This clonotype appeared a few times. The genes are TRBV2 and TRBJ2-1; D call uncertain. This CDR3 has 11 residues. From germline, CDR1 is SNHLY and CDR2 FYNNEI. Trimming cost V 7 bases and J 8 bases, with 9 bases left between them. CDR3 protein: CASTRTDEQFF. For the CDR3, the DNA is TGTGCCAGCACCCGAACCGATGAGCAGTTCTTC.

This rearrangement joins TRBV20-1 to TRBJ1-6; D uncertain. Germline V lookup: CDR1 DFQATT, CDR2 SNEGSKA (reference sequence). Trimming took 6 bases from V and 2 from J, leaving 8 bases between them. This CDR3 region has 13 residues. The CDR3 protein is CSAARAYNSPLHF. Written as DNA, the CDR3 is TGCAGTGCCGCCCGGGCCTATAATTCACCCCTCCACTTT.

Only a few counts were recorded for this clonotype. The gene calls are TRBV5-6 and TRBJ2-2, with 7 bases lining up with TRBD1. This CDR3 spans 15 amino acids. Germline V gene sequence: CDR1 SGHDT, CDR2 YYEEEE. V lost 4 bases to trimming and J lost 6 bases; unmatched junction nucleotides: 9. The CDR3 DNA reads TGTGCCAGCAGCCATAGGACAGGACCATCCGGGGAGCTGTTTTTT. Amino acids: CASSHRTGPSGELFF.

This clonotype was seen a few times. The CDR3 is CASSPPPDFETQYF. CDR3 bases: TGCGCCAGCAGCCCCCCTCCAGATTTCGAGACCCAGTACTTC. The genes are TRBV5-1 and TRBJ2-5; D gene uncertain. The CDR3 is 14 residues long. The V gene lost 4 bases and the J gene lost 5 bases, with 15 bases spanning the gap. CDR1 is SGHRS, CDR2 YFSETQ, per germline.

This clonotype has a handful of counts. The chain has TRBV20-1 and TRBJ2-3; D is uncertain. V lost 4 bases to trimming and J lost 5 bases, with 16 bases between them. The CDR3 has 14 residues. CDR1 is DFQATT and CDR2 is SNEGSKA in the germline V gene (reference sequence). The DNA of the CDR3 is TGCAGTGCTAAGTTTTTTGGAAGCGTAGATACGCAGTATTTT. Its translation is CSAKFFGSVDTQYF.

V usage is TRBV5-1 and J usage is TRBJ2-1; D is undetermined. This CDR3 is 11 amino acids long. Germline V lookup: CDR1 SGHRS, CDR2 YFSETQ. With 4 bases removed from V and 10 bases from J, the gap between germline ends came to 9 bases. CDR3: CASSTVEEQFF. CDR3 bases: TGCGCCAGCAGCACAGTAGAGGAGCAGTTCTTC.

The CDR3 DNA reads TGTGCCATCAGTGGGACTAGCGGGGGGGCCTATGAGCAGTTCTTC. Protein sequence: CAISGTSGGAYEQFF. The chain uses TRBV10-3 and TRBJ2-1; 15 positions agree with TRBD2. The CDR3 consists of 15 residues. Germline trimming cut 4 bases from V and 8 bases from J; bases unmatched to any gene: 3. CDR1 and CDR2 (germline): ENHRY, SYGVKD.

J is TRBJ1-1 and V is TRBV9; 8 nucleotides agree with TRBD1. This CDR3 has 14 amino acids. The trim removed 1 base at V and 4 bases at J, leaving 3 bases unmatched. The germline V gene encodes CDR1 SGDLS and CDR2 YYNGEE. The CDR3 reads CASSVRQGATEAFF. CDR3 DNA: TGTGCCAGCAGCGTACGGCAGGGGGCCACTGAAGCTTTCTTT.

This clonotype was observed a few times. V usage is TRBV3-1 and J usage is TRBJ2-3, with D hard to call. Germline values: CDR1 LGHDT, CDR2 YNNKEL (reference sequence). V was shortened by 1 base and J by 1 base, with 9 bases between the two germline ends. The CDR3 length is 15 residues. The CDR3 DNA sequence: TGTGCCAGCAGCCAAGGGCCAGGAGGCACAGATACGCAGTATTTT. This translates into CASSQGPGGTDTQYF.

A few counts support this clonotype. The genes are TRBV3-1 and TRBJ1-2; 7 bases agree with TRBD1. Germline lookup yields CDR1 LGHDT and CDR2 YNNKEL (reference sequence). Trimming removed 6 bases from V and 1 base from J; junction bases left unmatched: 11. The CDR3 covers 16 residues. CDR3 DNA: TGTGCCAGCAGTTCGCGGACAGGTTCTCTTAACTATGGCTACACCTTC. Amino acid sequence: CASSSRTGSLNYGYTF.

This clonotype was seen more than once but under ten times. The rearrangement uses TRBV7-9 and TRBJ1-6; 8 bases are shared with TRBD1. J gave up 2 bases and V 3 bases, and 6 bases lay outside the gene matches. Per germline, CDR1 SEHNR and CDR2 FQNEAQ (reference sequence). CDR3 length equals 17 residues. CDR3 region: CASSFGQGGTYNSPLHF. CDR3 bases: TGTGCCAGCAGCTTCGGACAGGGAGGTACCTATAATTCACCCCTCCACTTT.

This clonotype came up many times. This sequence joins TRBV20-1 and TRBJ2-1; the match to TRBD2 covers 8 bases. J lost 8 bases, V lost 1 base, and 7 bases had no gene match. CDR3 length: 14 residues. Germline CDR1 and CDR2: DFQATT and SNEGSKA (reference sequence). The CDR3 nucleotides read TGCAGTGCTAGAGGGACAGCGGGAGAACATGAGCAGTTCTTC. This sequence encodes CSARGTAGEHEQFF.